Sequencing of this TCR beta chain was carried out in a study of CXCR3 chemokines and chemotherapy response in bladder cancer. Many counts were recorded for this clonotype. MiXCR, run by TCRdb on the PCR reads, gives a single entry per CDR3 protein. The table includes around 2,000 distinct CDR3 sequences, around 15% detected once. The germline gives CDR1 MNHNS, CDR2 SASEGT. The CDR3 contains 16 residues. The germline V and J ends were trimmed by 5 bases and 0 bases, with 14 bases remaining between them. This material was acquired from a patient whose treatment included neoadjuvant chemotherapy. This rearrangement joins TRBV6-1 to TRBJ1-5; possibly TRBD1 for D (5 bases). The receptor's source is a human donor with bladder cancer that responded to neoadjuvant chemotherapy. CDR3 residues: CASSPGVGNSNQPQHF. The CDR3 DNA is TGTGCCAGCAGTCCGGGGGTGGGTAATAGCAATCAGCCCCAGCATTTT.